The 7 T cell receptor beta chains below were found in one sample sequenced in a study of blood T cells in healthy people across ages. A second PCR of about 6 to 12 cycles used a sample-barcoded 5' primer and a J-beta primer mix. TCRdb called the 5' RACE reads again in MiXCR, with one record for every CDR3 protein. The table lists under 2 million distinct CDR3 sequences, roughly 30% of them singletons. Sequenced input: blood. These receptors were collected from a woman in her twenties or thirties in good health.

The V and J genes are TRBV2 and TRBJ2-7; 9 bases map to TRBD1. J lost 1 base, V lost 7 bases, and 8 bases had no gene match. This CDR3 has 15 amino acids. CDR1 and CDR2 (germline): SNHLY, FYNNEI. For the CDR3, the DNA is TGTGCCAGCACCCTCCGGGACAGGGTTTCCTACGAGCAGTACTTC. The encoded protein is CASTLRDRVSYEQYF.

The chain joins TRBV20-1 to TRBJ2-7, with a tentative D call TRBD1 (6 bases). The V gene lost 5 bases and the J gene lost 0 bases, with 17 bases spanning the gap. There are 15 residues in the CDR3. CDR1 and CDR2 (germline): DFQATT, SNEGSKA (reference sequence). The CDR3 spells CSAYPTGTHSYEQYF. DNA of the CDR3: TGCAGTGCTTATCCTACAGGGACACACTCCTACGAGCAGTACTTC.

This clonotype was counted between two and nine times. CDR3 sequence reads: CASSFGTSSSNEQFF. The CDR3 DNA sequence: TGCGCCAGCAGCTTCGGGACTAGCAGTTCGAATGAGCAGTTCTTC. The gene calls are TRBV5-1 and TRBJ2-1; 9 bases match TRBD2. This CDR3 region has 15 residues. Unmatched junction bases numbered 7, after V lost 2 bases and J lost 7 bases. CDR1 and CDR2 (germline): SGHRS, YFSETQ.

This clonotype was seen only a few times. V gene TRBV27 combines with J gene TRBJ2-1, with 13 bases fitting TRBD2. V was pared by 7 bases and J by 6 bases, with 6 bases of the junction left unmatched. Germline-derived CDR1 and CDR2 are MNHEY and SMNVEV (reference sequence). The CDR3 totals 15 residues. The DNA for the CDR3 is TGTGCCAGCACCGACGGGACTAGCGGGGTCAATGAGCAGTTCTTC. Translation gives CASTDGTSGVNEQFF.

This clonotype was seen a handful of times. Sequence at one end of the junction differs from germline and may be a read error. The chain links TRBV20-1 to TRBJ2-3, with TRBD1 matching over 8 bases. The CDR3 totals 15 residues. Germline V lookup: CDR1 DFQATT, CDR2 SNEGSKA (reference sequence). CDR3 in amino acids: CGAGSFGQGEDTQYF. The CDR3 nucleotides are TGCGGTGCTGGGTCCTTTGGACAGGGCGAAGATACGCAGTATTTT.

This clonotype was found a few times. The chain joins TRBV9 to TRBJ2-7, with 8 bases fitting TRBD2. Germline CDR1 reads SGDLS; CDR2 reads YYNGEE. Trimming at V came to 4 bases and at J to 5 bases, leaving 11 bases not matched to a gene. The CDR3 totals 15 residues. The CDR3 sequence is CASSPRGGREDEQYF. The DNA of the CDR3 is TGTGCCAGCAGCCCCCGGGGGGGAAGAGAAGACGAGCAGTACTTC.

Only a few counts were recorded for this clonotype. The junction differs from germline at one of its ends, possibly a read error. The V call is TRBV13, the J call TRBJ2-7; D might be TRBD1 or TRBD2, each matching 5 bases. Per the germline V gene, CDR1 is PRHDT and CDR2 is FYEKMQ (reference sequence). The CDR3 totals 16 residues. In DNA form, the CDR3 reads TGTGCCAGCAGCTTAGGCCGGGACGACGGGTGCTACGGGCAGTACTTC. Its translation: CASSLGRDDGCYGQYF. The full variable domain, rest sourced from reference TRBV13 and TRBJ2-7, is AAGVIQSPRHLIKEKRETATLKCYPIPRHDTVYWYQQGPGQDPQFLISFYEKMQSDKGSIPDRFSAQQFSDYHSELNMSSLELGDSALYFCASSLGRDDGCYGQYFGPGTRLTVT.